The rows below give T cell receptor beta chains drawn from one sample of a study of neoadjuvant anti-PD-1 for oral cavity cancer. Only in-frame clones appear in the TCRdb table, and some are missing; sequencing was by immunoSEQ multiplex PCR. The sample lists 6,500 to 7,500 clones; approximately 46% were seen once. The sequenced sample was tumor tissue, obtained before nivolumab (anti-PD-1) treatment. Every receptor here comes from a person between 35 and 79 years old with oral cavity squamous cell carcinoma. Both conserved end residues are part of each CDR3. A D gene is named only where the DNA matches it firmly. The size entry is marked missing in some rows and otherwise reads once, few, many or a size class.

size: -
D: -
V: TRBV5-4
length: 13
J: TRBJ1-2
CDR3: CASSLEDPRGYTF
DNA: TGTGCCAGCAGCTTGGAGGACCCGCGGGGCTACACCTTC

size: few
D: TRBD2
V: TRBV7-9
length: 15
J: TRBJ2-3
CDR3: CASSPLAGGADTQYF
DNA: TGTGCCAGCAGTCCGCTAGCGGGGGGAGCAGATACGCAGTATTTT

size: -
D: TRBD1
V: TRBV28
length: 16
J: TRBJ2-2
CDR3: CASSTWGTGGFGELFF
DNA: TGTGCCAGCAGTACCTGGGGGACAGGGGGCTTCGGGGAGCTGTTTTTT

size: -
D: -
V: TRBV11-2
length: 16
J: TRBJ1-2
CDR3: CASSLEVRGRNYGYTF
DNA: TGTGCCAGCAGCTTAGAGGTCAGGGGAAGAAACTATGGCTACACCTTC

size: few
D: TRBD1
V: TRBV7-4
length: 15
J: TRBJ1-2
CDR3: CASSLFPGQGHGYTF
DNA: TGTGCCAGCAGCTTATTCCCCGGACAGGGGCATGGCTACACCTTC

size: once
D: -
V: TRBV30
length: 15
J: TRBJ1-1
CDR3: CAWRMPGASNTEAFF
DNA: TGTGCCTGGAGGATGCCCGGGGCATCGAACACTGAAGCTTTCTTT

size: few
D: TRBD2
V: TRBV10-3
length: 15
J: TRBJ2-7
CDR3: CAIREGLAETYEQYF
DNA: TGTGCCATCAGGGAGGGACTAGCGGAAACCTACGAGCAGTACTTC

size: few
D: -
V: TRBV4-1
length: 17
J: TRBJ1-2
CDR3: CASSQDIIQRTFYGYTF
DNA: TGCGCCAGCAGCCAAGATATTATACAGAGAACTTTCTATGGCTACACCTTC

size: medium-sized
D: -
V: TRBV27
length: 14
J: TRBJ2-7
CDR3: CASSVTGSWYEQYF
DNA: TGTGCCAGCAGTGTAACAGGGTCTTGGTACGAGCAGTACTTC

size: -
D: -
V: TRBV18
length: 14
J: TRBJ1-6
CDR3: CASSPNPLGAPLHF
DNA: TGTGCCAGCTCACCTAACCCCCTTGGAGCACCCCTCCACTTT

size: -
D: TRBD1
V: TRBV7-8
length: 16
J: TRBJ1-5
CDR3: CASSYPDRGLGQPQHF
DNA: TGTGCCAGCAGCTACCCGGACAGGGGGCTAGGTCAGCCCCAGCATTTT

size: few
D: -
V: TRBV20-1
length: 11
J: TRBJ1-1
CDR3: CSGGGSTEAFF
DNA: TGCAGTGGAGGAGGTAGCACTGAAGCTTTCTTT

size: -
D: -
V: TRBV13
length: 16
J: TRBJ2-3
CDR3: CASSLRDPDSTDTQYF
DNA: TGTGCCAGCAGCTTACGGGACCCAGATAGCACAGATACGCAGTATTTT

size: -
D: -
V: TRBV18
length: 18
J: TRBJ1-1
CDR3: CASSPPVGAGFRNTEAFF
DNA: TGTGCCAGCTCACCACCGGTGGGAGCGGGTTTCAGGAACACTGAAGCTTTCTTT

size: few
D: -
V: TRBV14
length: 14
J: TRBJ2-7
CDR3: CASARGPSAYEQYF
DNA: TGTGCCAGCGCGCGGGGTCCATCCGCCTACGAGCAGTACTTC

size: -
D: -
V: TRBV13
length: 18
J: TRBJ1-1
CDR3: CASSGPEQYFLVNTEAFF
DNA: TGTGCCAGCAGCGGCCCGGAACAATATTTTCTAGTGAACACTGAAGCTTTCTTT

size: -
D: TRBD1
V: TRBV5-1
length: 13
J: TRBJ1-2
CDR3: CASSGRDRAINTF
DNA: TGCGCCAGCAGCGGCCGGGACAGGGCCATCAACACCTTC

size: few
D: TRBD1
V: TRBV5-1
length: 13
J: TRBJ2-3
CDR3: CASSQGDRDTQYF
DNA: TGCGCCAGCAGCCAGGGGGATAGGGATACGCAGTATTTT

size: -
D: -
V: TRBV2
length: 16
J: TRBJ1-3
CDR3: CASSEPYGSSGNTIYF
DNA: TGTGCCAGCAGTGAACCCTACGGGAGCTCTGGAAACACCATATATTTT

size: medium-sized
D: -
V: TRBV5-4
length: 14
J: TRBJ1-4
CDR3: CASSNIATNEKLFF
DNA: TGTGCCAGCAGCAATATAGCCACTAATGAAAAACTGTTTTTT

size: -
D: TRBD2
V: TRBV11-3
length: 19
J: TRBJ2-1
CDR3: CASSAGLAGGPNARHEQFF
DNA: TGTGCCAGCAGCGCAGGACTAGCGGGGGGGCCTAATGCGCGTCATGAGCAGTTCTTC

size: -
D: -
V: TRBV6-1
length: 13
J: TRBJ1-5
CDR3: CASSGGVGGPQHF
DNA: TGTGCCAGCAGTGGGGGGGTTGGGGGGCCCCAGCATTTT

size: -
D: -
V: TRBV6-5
length: 13
J: TRBJ1-1
CDR3: CASSYVGGTEAFF
DNA: TGTGCCAGCAGTTACGTGGGGGGTACTGAAGCTTTCTTT

size: -
D: -
V: TRBV6-1
length: 13
J: TRBJ1-1
CDR3: CASRPVRNTEAFF
DNA: TGTGCCAGCAGACCCGTAAGGAACACTGAAGCTTTCTTT

size: few
D: TRBD1
V: TRBV7-8
length: 14
J: TRBJ1-6
CDR3: CASSFDRANSPLHF
DNA: TGTGCCAGCAGCTTCGACAGGGCAAATTCACCCCTCCACTTT

size: -
D: TRBD1
V: TRBV18
length: 14
J: TRBJ2-3
CDR3: CASSLGQPTDTQYF
DNA: TGTGCCAGCTCACTGGGACAGCCAACAGATACGCAGTATTTT

size: few
D: -
V: TRBV10-3
length: 14
J: TRBJ1-2
CDR3: CAISESADAYGYTF
DNA: TGTGCCATCAGTGAGTCGGCAGACGCCTATGGCTACACCTTC

size: -
D: -
V: TRBV6-5
length: 14
J: TRBJ1-6
CDR3: CASSYAASNSPLHF
DNA: TGTGCCAGCAGTTACGCAGCAAGTAATTCACCCCTCCACTTT

size: few
D: -
V: TRBV4-1
length: 16
J: TRBJ2-3
CDR3: CASSQEAGLSTDTQYF
DNA: TGCGCCAGCAGCCAAGAAGCGGGCTTAAGCACAGATACGCAGTATTTT